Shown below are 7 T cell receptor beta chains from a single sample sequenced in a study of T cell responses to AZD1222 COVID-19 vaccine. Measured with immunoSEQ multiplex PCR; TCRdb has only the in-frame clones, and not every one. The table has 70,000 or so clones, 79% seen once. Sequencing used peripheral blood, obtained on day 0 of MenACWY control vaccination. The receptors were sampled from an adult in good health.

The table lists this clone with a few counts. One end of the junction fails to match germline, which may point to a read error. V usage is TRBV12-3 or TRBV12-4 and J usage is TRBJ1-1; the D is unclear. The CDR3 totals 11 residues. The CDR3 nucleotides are TGTGCCAGCAGTTTAGACACCGAAGCTTTCTTT. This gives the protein CASSLDTEAFF.

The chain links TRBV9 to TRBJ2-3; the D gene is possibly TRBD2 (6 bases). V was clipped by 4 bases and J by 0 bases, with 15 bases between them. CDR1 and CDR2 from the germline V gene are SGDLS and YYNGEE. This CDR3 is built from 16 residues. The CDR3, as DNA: TGTGCCAGCAGCAAGCTCGGCCGGGGGAGCACAGATACGCAGTATTTT. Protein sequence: CASSKLGRGSTDTQYF.

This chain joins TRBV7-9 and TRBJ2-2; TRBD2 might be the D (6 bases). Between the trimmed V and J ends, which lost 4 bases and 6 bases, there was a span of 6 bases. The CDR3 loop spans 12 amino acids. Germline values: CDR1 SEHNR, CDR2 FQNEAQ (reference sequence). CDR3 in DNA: TGTGCCAGCAGCTGGGGGGCCGGGGAGCTGTTTTTT. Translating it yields CASSWGAGELFF.

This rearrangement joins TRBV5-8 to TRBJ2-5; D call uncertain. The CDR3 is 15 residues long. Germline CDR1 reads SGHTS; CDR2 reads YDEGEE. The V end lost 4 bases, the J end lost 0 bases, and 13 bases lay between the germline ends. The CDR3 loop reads CASSDDTAYQETQYF. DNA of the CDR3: TGTGCCAGCAGCGACGACACTGCTTACCAAGAGACCCAGTACTTC.

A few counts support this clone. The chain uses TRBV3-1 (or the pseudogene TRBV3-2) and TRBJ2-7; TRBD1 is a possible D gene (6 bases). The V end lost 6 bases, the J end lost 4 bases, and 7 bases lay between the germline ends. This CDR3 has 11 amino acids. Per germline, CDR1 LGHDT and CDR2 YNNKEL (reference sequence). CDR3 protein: CASRGAYEQYF. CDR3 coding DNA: TGTGCCAGCAGGGGGGCATACGAGCAGTACTTC.

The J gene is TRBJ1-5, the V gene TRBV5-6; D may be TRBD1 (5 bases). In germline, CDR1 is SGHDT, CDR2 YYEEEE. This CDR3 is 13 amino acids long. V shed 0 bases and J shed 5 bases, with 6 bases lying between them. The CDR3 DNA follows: TGTGCCAGCAGCTTGGGCAGGGATCAGCCCCAGCATTTT. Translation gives CASSLGRDQPQHF.

CDR3 sequence reads: CASSRGQHTEAFF. Here the CDR3 DNA reads TGTGCCAGCAGTCGTGGACAGCACACTGAAGCTTTCTTT. The chain links TRBV6-5 to TRBJ1-1, with D tentatively TRBD1 (6 bases). Trimming removed 5 bases at V and 3 bases at J, with 10 bases between. This CDR3 comprises 13 residues. The V gene's germline CDR1 is MNHEY and CDR2 SVGAGI.